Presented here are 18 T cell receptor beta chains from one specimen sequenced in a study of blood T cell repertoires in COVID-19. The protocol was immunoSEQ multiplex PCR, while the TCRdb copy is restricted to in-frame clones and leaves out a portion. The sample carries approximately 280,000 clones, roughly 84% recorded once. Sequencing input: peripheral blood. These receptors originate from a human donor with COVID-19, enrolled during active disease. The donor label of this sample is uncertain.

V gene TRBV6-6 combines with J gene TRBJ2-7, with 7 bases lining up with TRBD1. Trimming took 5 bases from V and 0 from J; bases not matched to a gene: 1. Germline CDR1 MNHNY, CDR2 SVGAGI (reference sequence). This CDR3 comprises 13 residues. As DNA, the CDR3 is TGTGCCAGCAGTAGGGGGCCCTCCTACGAGCAGTACTTC. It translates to CASSRGPSYEQYF.

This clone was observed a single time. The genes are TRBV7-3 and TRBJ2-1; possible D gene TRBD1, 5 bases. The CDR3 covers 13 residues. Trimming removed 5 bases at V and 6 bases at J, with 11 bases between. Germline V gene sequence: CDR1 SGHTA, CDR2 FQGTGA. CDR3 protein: CASSDGHVNEQFF. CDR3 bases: TGTGCCAGCAGCGACGGACACGTCAATGAGCAGTTCTTC. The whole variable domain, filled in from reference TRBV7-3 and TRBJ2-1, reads GAGVSQTPSNKVTEKGKYVELRCDPISGHTALYWYRQSLGQGPEFLIYFQGTGAADDSGLPNDRFFAVRPEGSVSTLKIQRTERGDSAVYLCASSDGHVNEQFFGPGTRLTVL.

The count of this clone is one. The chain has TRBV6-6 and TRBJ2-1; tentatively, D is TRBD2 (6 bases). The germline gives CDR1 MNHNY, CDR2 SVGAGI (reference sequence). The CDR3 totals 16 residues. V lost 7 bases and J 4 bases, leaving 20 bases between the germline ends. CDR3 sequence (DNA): TGTGCCAGCAACGAAGATGGGCTAGCGAGGTACAATGAGCAGTTCTTC. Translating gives CASNEDGLARYNEQFF.

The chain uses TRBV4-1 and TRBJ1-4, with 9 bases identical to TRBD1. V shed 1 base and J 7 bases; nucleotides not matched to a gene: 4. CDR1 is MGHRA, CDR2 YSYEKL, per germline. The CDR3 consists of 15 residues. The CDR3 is CASSQAGTGSEKLFF. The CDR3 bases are TGCGCCAGCAGCCAAGCCGGGACAGGGAGTGAAAAACTGTTTTTT.

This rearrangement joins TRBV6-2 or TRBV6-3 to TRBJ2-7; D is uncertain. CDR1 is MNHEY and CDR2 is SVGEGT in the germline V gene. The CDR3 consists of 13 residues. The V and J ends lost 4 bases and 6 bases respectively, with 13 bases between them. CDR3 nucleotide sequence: TGTGCCAGCAGTTTCCTTAAAGGCGGCGAGCAGTACTTC. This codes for CASSFLKGGEQYF.

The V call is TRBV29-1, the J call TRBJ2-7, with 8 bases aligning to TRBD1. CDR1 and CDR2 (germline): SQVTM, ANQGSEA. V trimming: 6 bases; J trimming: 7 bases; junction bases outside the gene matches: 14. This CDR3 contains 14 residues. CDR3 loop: CSVVQGGQPGEQYF. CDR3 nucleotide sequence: TGCAGCGTGGTACAGGGGGGCCAACCTGGAGAGCAGTACTTC.

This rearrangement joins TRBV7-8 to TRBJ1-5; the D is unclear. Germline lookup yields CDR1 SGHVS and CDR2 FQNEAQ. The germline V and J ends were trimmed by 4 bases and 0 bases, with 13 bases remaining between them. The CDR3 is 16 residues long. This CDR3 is CASSSRILDSNQPQHF. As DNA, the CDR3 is TGTGCCAGCAGCTCCAGGATTTTGGATAGCAATCAGCCCCAGCATTTT.

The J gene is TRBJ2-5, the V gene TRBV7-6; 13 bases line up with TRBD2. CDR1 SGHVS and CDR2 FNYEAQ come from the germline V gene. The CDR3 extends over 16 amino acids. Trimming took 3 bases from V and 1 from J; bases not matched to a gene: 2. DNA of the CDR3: TGTGCCAGCAGCTTTTGGACTAGCGGGAGCCAAGAGACCCAGTACTTC. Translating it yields CASSFWTSGSQETQYF.

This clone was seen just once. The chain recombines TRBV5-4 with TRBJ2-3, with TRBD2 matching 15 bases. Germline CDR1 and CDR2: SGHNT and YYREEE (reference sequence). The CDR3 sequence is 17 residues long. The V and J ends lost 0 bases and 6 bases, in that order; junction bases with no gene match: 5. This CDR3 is CASSLGTSGRAEDTQYF. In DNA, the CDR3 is TGTGCCAGCAGCTTGGGGACTAGCGGGAGGGCCGAGGATACGCAGTATTTT.

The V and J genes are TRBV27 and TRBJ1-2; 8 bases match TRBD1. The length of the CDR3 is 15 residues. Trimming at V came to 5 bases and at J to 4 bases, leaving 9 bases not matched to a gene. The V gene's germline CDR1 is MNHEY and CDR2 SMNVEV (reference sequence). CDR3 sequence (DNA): TGTGCCAGCAGTCTCCAGGGGGCGGAAGGCTATGGCTACACCTTC. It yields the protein CASSLQGAEGYGYTF.

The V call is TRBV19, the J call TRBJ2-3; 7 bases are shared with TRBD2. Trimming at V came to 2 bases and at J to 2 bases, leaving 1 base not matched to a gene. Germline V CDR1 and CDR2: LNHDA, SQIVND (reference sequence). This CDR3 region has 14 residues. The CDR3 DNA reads TGTGCCAGTAGTATACTAGCGGTCACAGATACGCAGTATTTT. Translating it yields CASSILAVTDTQYF.

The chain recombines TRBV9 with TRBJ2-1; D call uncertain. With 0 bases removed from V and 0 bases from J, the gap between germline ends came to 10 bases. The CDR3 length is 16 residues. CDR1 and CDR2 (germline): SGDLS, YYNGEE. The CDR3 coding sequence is TGTGCCAGCAGCGTAGCTGTGGTGAGCTCCTACAATGAGCAGTTCTTC. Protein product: CASSVAVVSSYNEQFF.

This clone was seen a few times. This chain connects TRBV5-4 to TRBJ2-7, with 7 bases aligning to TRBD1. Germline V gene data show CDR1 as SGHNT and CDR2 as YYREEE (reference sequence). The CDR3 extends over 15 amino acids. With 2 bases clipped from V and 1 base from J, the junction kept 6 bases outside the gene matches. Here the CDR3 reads CASSFEGQSSYEQYF. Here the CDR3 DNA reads TGTGCCAGCAGCTTCGAGGGACAGTCTTCCTACGAGCAGTACTTC. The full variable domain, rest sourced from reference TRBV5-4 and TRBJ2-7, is ETGVTQSPTHLIKTRGQQVTLRCSSQSGHNTVSWYQQALGQGPQFIFQYYREEENGRGNFPPRFSGLQFPNYSSELNVNALELDDSALYLCASSFEGQSSYEQYFGPGTRLTVT.

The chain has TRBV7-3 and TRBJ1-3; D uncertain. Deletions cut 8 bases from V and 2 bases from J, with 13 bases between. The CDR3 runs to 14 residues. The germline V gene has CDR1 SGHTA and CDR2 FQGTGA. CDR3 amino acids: CASWRVLTGNTIYF. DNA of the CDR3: TGTGCCAGCTGGAGAGTCCTGACTGGAAACACCATATATTTT.

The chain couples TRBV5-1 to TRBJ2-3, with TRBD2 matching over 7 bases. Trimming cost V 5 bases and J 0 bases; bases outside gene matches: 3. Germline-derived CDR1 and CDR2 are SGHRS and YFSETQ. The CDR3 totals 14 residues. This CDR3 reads CASRGGGSTDTQYF. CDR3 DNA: TGCGCCAGCAGGGGCGGGGGAAGCACAGATACGCAGTATTTT.

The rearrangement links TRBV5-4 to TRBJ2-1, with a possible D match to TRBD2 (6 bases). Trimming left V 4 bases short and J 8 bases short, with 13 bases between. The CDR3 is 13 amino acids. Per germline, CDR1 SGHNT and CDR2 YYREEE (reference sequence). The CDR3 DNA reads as TGTGCCAGCAGCCTAGGACTACTCTATGAGCAGTTCTTC. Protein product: CASSLGLLYEQFF.

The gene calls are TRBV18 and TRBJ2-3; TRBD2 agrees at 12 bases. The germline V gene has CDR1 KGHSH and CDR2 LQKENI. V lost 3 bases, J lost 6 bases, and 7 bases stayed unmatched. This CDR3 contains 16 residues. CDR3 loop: CASSPETSGSGDTQYF. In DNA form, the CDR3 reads TGTGCCAGCTCACCGGAGACTAGCGGGAGTGGGGATACGCAGTATTTT. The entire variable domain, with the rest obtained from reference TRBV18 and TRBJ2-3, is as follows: NAGVMQNPRHLVRRRGQEARLRCSPMKGHSHVYWYRQLPEEGLKFMVYLQKENIIDESGMPKERFSAEFPKEGPSILRIQQVVRGDSAAYFCASSPETSGSGDTQYFGPGTRLTVL.

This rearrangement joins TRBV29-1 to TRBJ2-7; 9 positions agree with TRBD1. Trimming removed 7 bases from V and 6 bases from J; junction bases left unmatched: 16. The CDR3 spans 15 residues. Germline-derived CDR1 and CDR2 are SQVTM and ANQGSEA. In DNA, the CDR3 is TGCAGCGCGGGACAGGGTTTACGTCCGTCAGGCGAGCAGTACTTC. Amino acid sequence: CSAGQGLRPSGEQYF.